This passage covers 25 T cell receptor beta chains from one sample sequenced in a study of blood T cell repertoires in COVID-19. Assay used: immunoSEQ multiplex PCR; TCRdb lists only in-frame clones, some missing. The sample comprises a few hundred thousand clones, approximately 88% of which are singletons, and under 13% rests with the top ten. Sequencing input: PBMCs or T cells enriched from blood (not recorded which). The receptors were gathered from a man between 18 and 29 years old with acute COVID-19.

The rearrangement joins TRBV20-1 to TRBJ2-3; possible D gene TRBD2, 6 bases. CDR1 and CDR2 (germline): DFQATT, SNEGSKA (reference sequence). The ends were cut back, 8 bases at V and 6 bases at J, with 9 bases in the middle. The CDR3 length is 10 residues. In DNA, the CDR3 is TGCAGTACGGCGGGGGATACGCAGTATTTT. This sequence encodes CSTAGDTQYF.

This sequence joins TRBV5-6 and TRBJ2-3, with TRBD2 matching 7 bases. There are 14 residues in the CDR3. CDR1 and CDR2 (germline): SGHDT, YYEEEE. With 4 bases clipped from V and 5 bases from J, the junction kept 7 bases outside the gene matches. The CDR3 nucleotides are TGTGCCAGCAGCCCCCGGGACTATAAAGATACGCAGTATTTT. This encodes CASSPRDYKDTQYF.

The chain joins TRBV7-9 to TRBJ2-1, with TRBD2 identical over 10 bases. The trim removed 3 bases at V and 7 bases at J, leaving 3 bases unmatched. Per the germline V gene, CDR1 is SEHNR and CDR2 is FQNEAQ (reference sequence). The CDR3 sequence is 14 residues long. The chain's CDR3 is CASSFSGRENEQFF. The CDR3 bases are TGTGCCAGCAGCTTCAGCGGGAGGGAGAATGAGCAGTTCTTC.

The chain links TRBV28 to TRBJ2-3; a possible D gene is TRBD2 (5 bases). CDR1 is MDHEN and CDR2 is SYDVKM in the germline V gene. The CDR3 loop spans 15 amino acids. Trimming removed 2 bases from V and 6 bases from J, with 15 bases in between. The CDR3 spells CASSLAGVMGDTQYF. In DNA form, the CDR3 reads TGTGCCAGCAGTTTAGCCGGGGTTATGGGTGATACGCAGTATTTT.

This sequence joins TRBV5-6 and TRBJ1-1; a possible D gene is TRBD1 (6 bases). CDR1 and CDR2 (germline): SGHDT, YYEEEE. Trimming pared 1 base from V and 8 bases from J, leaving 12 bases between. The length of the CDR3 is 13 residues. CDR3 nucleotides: TGTGCCAGCAGCTTGACAGGGTCAGAGGAAGCTTTCTTT. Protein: CASSLTGSEEAFF.

CDR3 nucleotides: TGTGCCAGCAGCCCTAGCGGGAGTCGTTACGAGCAGTACTTC. It encodes CASSPSGSRYEQYF. This sequence joins TRBV3-1 (or the pseudogene TRBV3-2) and TRBJ2-7; 10 nucleotides agree with TRBD2. CDR3 size: 14 residues. Germline V gene data show CDR1 as LGHDT and CDR2 as YNNKEL (reference sequence). Trimming cost V 4 bases and J 4 bases; bases outside gene matches: 4.

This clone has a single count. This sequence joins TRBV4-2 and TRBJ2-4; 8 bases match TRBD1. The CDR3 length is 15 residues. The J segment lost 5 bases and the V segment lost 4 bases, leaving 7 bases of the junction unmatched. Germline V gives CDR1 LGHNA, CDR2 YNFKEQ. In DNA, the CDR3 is TGTGCCAGCAGCCCCTGGACAGGGCAGGAAAACATTCAGTACTTC. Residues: CASSPWTGQENIQYF.

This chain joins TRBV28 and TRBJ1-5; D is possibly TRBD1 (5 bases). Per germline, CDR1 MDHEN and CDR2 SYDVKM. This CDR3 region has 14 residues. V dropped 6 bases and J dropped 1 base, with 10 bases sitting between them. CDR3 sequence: CASSPGGSNQPQHF. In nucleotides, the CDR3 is TGTGCCAGCAGCCCCGGGGGAAGCAATCAGCCCCAGCATTTT.

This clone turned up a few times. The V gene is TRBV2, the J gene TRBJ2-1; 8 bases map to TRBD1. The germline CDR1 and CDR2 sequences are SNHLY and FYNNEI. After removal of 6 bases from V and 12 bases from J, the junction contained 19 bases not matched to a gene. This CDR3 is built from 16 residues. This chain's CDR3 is CASRPPGQGDNWGQFF. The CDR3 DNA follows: TGTGCCAGCAGGCCCCCCGGACAGGGCGACAATTGGGGGCAGTTCTTC.

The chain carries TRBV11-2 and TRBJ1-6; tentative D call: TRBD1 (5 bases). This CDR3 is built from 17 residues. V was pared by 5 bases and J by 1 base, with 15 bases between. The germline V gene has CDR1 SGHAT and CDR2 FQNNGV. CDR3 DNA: TGTGCCAGCAGCCCCCGGGGGGGAAGGTCCTATAATTCACCCCTCCACTTT. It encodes CASSPRGGRSYNSPLHF. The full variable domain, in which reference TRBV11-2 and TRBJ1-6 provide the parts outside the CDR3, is EAGVAQSPRYKIIEKRQSVAFWCNPISGHATLYWYQQILGQGPKLLIQFQNNGVVDDSQLPKDRFSAERLKGVDSTLKIQPAKLEDSAVYLCASSPRGGRSYNSPLHFGNGTRLTVT.

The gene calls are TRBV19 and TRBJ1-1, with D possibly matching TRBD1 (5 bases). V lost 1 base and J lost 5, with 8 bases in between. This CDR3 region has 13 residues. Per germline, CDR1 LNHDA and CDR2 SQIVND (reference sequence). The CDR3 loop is CASSIGGLTEAFF. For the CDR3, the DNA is TGTGCCAGTAGTATAGGGGGACTTACTGAAGCTTTCTTT.

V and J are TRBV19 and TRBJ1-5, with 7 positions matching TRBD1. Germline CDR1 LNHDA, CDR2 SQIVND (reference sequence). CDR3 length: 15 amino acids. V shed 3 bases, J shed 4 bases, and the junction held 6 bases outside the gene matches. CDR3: CASSMGDRVNQPQHF. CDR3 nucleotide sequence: TGTGCCAGTAGTATGGGCGACAGGGTGAATCAGCCCCAGCATTTT.

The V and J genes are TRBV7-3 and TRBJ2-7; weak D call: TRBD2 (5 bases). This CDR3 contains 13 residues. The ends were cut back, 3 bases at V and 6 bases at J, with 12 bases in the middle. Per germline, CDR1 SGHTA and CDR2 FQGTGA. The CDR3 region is CASSFALGSEQYF. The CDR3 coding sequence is TGTGCCAGCAGCTTTGCCTTAGGGAGCGAGCAGTACTTC.

The CDR3 region is CASSESRSSDTQYF. DNA for the CDR3: TGTGCCAGCAGTGAATCCCGCAGTTCAGATACGCAGTATTTT. The chain is built from TRBV25-1 and TRBJ2-3, with D uncertain. The CDR3 length is 14 residues. The V and J ends lost 1 base and 4 bases respectively, with 9 bases between them. Germline V gene sequence: CDR1 MGHDK, CDR2 SYGVNS.

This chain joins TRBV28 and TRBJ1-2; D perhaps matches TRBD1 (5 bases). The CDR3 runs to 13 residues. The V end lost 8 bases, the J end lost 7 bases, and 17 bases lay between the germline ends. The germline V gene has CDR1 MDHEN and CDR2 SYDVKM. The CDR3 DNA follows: TGTGCCAGCCTCGCCGGGACTTCGGGTGGCTACACCTTC. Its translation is CASLAGTSGGYTF.

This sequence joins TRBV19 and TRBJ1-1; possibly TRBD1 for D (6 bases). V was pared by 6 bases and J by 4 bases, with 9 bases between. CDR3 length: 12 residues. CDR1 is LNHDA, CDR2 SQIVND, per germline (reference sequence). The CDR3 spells CASSRGFTEAFF. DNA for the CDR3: TGTGCCAGTAGCAGGGGTTTCACTGAAGCTTTCTTT. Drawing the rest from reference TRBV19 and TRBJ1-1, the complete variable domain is DGGITQSPKYLFRKEGQNVTLSCEQNLNHDAMYWYRQDPGQGLRLIYYSQIVNDFQKGDIAEGYSVSREKKESFPLTVTSAQKNPTAFYLCASSRGFTEAFFGQGTRLTVV.

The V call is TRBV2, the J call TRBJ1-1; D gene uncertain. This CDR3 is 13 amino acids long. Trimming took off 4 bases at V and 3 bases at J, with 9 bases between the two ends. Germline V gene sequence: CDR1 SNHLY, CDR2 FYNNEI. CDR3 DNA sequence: TGTGCCAGCAGTGCTCCGTCTTACACTGAAGCTTTCTTT. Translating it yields CASSAPSYTEAFF.

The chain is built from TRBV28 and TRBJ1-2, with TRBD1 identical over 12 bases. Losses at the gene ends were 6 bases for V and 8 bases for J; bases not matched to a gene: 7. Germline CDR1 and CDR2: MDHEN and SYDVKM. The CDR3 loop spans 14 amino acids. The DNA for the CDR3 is TGTGCCAGCAGGGGGGACAGGGGGCGCGACGGCTACACCTTC. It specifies CASRGDRGRDGYTF.

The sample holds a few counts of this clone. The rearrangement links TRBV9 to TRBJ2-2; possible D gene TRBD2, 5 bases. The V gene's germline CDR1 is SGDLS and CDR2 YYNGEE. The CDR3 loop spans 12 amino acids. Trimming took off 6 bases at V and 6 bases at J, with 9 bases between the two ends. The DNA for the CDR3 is TGTGCCAGCAATGTGGGAGCCGGGGAGCTGTTTTTT. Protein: CASNVGAGELFF. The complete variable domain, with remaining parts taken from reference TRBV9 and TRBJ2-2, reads DSGVTQTPKHLITATGQRVTLRCSPRSGDLSVYWYQQSLDQGLQFLIQYYNGEERAKGNILERFSAQQFPDLHSELNLSSLELGDSALYFCASNVGAGELFFGEGSRLTVL.

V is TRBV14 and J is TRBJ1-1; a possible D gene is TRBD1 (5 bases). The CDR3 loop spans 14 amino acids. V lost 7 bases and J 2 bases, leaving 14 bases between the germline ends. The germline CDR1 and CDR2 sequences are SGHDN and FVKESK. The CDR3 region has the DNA TGTGCCAGCACTCTGGCGACAGCAAACACTGAAGCTTTCTTT. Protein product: CASTLATANTEAFF.

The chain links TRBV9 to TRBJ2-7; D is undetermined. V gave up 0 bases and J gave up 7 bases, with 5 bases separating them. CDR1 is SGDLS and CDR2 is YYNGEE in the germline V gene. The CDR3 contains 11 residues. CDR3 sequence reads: CASSVGGEQYF. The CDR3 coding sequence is TGTGCCAGCAGCGTAGGAGGTGAGCAGTACTTC. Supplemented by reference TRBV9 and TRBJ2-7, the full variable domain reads DSGVTQTPKHLITATGQRVTLRCSPRSGDLSVYWYQQSLDQGLQFLIQYYNGEERAKGNILERFSAQQFPDLHSELNLSSLELGDSALYFCASSVGGEQYFGPGTRLTVT.

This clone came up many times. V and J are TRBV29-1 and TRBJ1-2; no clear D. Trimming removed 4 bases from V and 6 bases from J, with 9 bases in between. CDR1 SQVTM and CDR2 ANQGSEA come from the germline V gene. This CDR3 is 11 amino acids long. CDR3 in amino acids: CSVVETDGYTF. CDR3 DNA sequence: TGCAGCGTTGTAGAAACGGATGGCTACACCTTC.

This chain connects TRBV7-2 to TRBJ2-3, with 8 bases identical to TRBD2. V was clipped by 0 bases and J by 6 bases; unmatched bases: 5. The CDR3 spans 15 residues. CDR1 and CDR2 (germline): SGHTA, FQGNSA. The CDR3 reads CASSLAAGGGDTQYF. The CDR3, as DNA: TGTGCCAGCAGCTTAGCGGCGGGGGGCGGGGATACGCAGTATTTT.

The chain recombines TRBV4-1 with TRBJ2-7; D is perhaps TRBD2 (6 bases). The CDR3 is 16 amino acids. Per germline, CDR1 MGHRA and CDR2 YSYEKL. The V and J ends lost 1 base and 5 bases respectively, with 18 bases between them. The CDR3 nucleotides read TGCGCCAGCAGCCAAGGGAGGGTGGGAGAAGTGGACGAGCAGTACTTC. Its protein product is CASSQGRVGEVDEQYF.

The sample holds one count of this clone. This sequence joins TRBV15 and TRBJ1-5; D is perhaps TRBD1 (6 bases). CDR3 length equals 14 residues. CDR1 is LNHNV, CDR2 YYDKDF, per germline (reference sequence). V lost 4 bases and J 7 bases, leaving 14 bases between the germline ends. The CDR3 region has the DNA TGTGCCACCAGCACCAGCACAGGGTTCCAGCCCCAGCATTTT. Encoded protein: CATSTSTGFQPQHF. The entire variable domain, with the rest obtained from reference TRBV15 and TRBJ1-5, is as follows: DAMVIQNPRYQVTQFGKPVTLSCSQTLNHNVMYWYQQKSSQAPKLLFHYYDKDFNNEADTPDNFQSRRPNTSFCFLDIRSPGLGDTAMYLCATSTSTGFQPQHFGDGTRLSIL.